This T cell receptor beta chain derives from a study of CD8 T cells in Susac syndrome. Random hexamers were used to reverse transcribe 0.5 to 1 ug of RNA. TCRdb passed the immunoSEQ multiplex PCR reads through MiXCR, listing each CDR3 protein once. The table lists more than 150,000 distinct CDR3 sequences, 90% to 95% of them singletons. Germline CDR1 and CDR2: SGHVS and FQNEAQ. The CDR3 is 13 residues long. Trimming cost V 1 base and J 8 bases, with 6 bases left between them. The material sequenced was CD4+ T cells from PBMCs. The source is a human donor in good health. The chain is built from TRBV7-8 and TRBJ1-6; D is unresolved. Written as DNA, the CDR3 is TGTGCCAGCAGCTTAGACCTCGATTCACCCCTCCACTTT. It yields the protein CASSLDLDSPLHF.